A selection of T cell receptor beta chains follows, all from one sample in a study of regulatory T cells in long-lasting Graves disease. TCRdb re-called the multiplex PCR reads with MiXCR, one entry per CDR3 protein. This table has roughly 500,000 distinct CDR3 sequences, around 20% appearing once. The material was peripheral blood mononuclear cells (PBMCs), obtained when the disease was refractory, from a patient treated with antithyroid drugs. These receptors were taken from a female donor with Graves disease. Each CDR3 is given with its conserved first and last residue.

>TRBV19|10
CASSEAPQHF
>TRBV7-9|14
CASSLELGVGEQFF
>TRBV27|13
CASSVGAGNIQYF
>TRBV15|15
CATSRGRDRAYEQYF
>TRBV11-2|14
CASSLESGLETQYF
>TRBV28|15
CASSPIAGVTDTQYF
>TRBV7-9|12
CAGSWENSPLHF
>TRBV2|13
CASRAGTNNEQFF
>TRBV6-5|14
CASSYNRDSGELFF
>TRBV6-5|17
CASSYGPGEGVNTETFF
>TRBV11-2|17
CASSFAPTSGSFYEQYF
>TRBV28|12
CASSFRPHEQYF
>TRBV7-8|15
CASSLVEGFNTEAFF
>TRBV28|14
CASSTRTGSYGYTF
>TRBV7-8|14
CASSLAVVRETQYF
>TRBV28|14
CASSLPDGNEKLFF
>TRBV28|19
CASSLFRTSGRAASYEQYF
>TRBV25-1|14
CASTDRMGKETQYF
>TRBV28|19
CASSLPRGGRRASNQPQHF
>TRBV6-1|15
CASSGNPPGANVLTF
>TRBV29-1|17
CSVAGTSGRSNTHEQYF
>TRBV20-1|13
CSARDQRSTEAFF
>TRBV24-1|11
CATSDREKLFF
>TRBV27|12
CASSFRGQPQHF
>TRBV24-1|15
CATSGWAGTFYGYTF
>TRBV7-2|13
CASSNPMGDIQYF
>TRBV7-9|14
CASSISGLYYEQYF
>TRBV20-1|15
CSAIPPGQGDQPQHF
>TRBV10-1|12
CASSEEGARQYF
>TRBV6-1|14
CAAAGVGPHSEQYF
>TRBV12-3/TRBV12-4|12
CASSLEYTEAFF